The TCR beta chain described here comes from a study of cytomegalovirus exposure and HLA in healthy donors. The PCR used 60 Vbeta and 13 Jbeta primers. The data were produced by immunoSEQ multiplex PCR, yet TCRdb's version contains in-frame clones alone and is incomplete. The repertoire holds 160,000 or so clones, over 70% seen once, with approximately 1.4% in the top ten. Remarks on this clone: Its antigen is not identified.

Findings and caveats of the study: Many donors shared some public TCRs, even though most TCR sequences were rare.

V was cut by 0 bases and J by 10 bases, with 14 bases left in between. From germline, CDR1 is SGHRS and CDR2 YFSETQ. CDR3 size: 15 residues. Input material: PBMCs. The chain recombines TRBV5-1 with TRBJ1-6, with no clear D. The receptor was derived from a woman aged 18-30 years in good health and CMV-seronegative. The CDR3 sequence: CASSLATGMRSPLHF. The CDR3 bases are TGCGCCAGCAGCTTGGCTACGGGGATGAGGTCACCCCTCCACTTT.